This T cell receptor beta chain was profiled in a study of cytomegalovirus exposure and HLA in healthy donors. TCRdb keeps only in-frame clones here, not all; method: immunoSEQ multiplex PCR. The sample includes 130,000 or so clones, about nine tenths of them seen just once. V shed 4 bases, J shed 3 bases, and the junction held 12 bases outside the gene matches. CDR1 SGHRS and CDR2 YFSETQ come from the germline V gene. CDR3 length equals 17 residues. The sequenced material came from PBMCs. The V and J genes are TRBV5-1 and TRBJ2-7; 11 nucleotides align to TRBD1. The sequence was collected from a woman aged 25 to 39 in good health and CMV-seropositive. The CDR3 protein is CASSIGTGGPGGYEQYF. The CDR3 nucleotides are TGCGCCAGCAGCATAGGGACAGGGGGTCCTGGAGGCTACGAGCAGTACTTC.